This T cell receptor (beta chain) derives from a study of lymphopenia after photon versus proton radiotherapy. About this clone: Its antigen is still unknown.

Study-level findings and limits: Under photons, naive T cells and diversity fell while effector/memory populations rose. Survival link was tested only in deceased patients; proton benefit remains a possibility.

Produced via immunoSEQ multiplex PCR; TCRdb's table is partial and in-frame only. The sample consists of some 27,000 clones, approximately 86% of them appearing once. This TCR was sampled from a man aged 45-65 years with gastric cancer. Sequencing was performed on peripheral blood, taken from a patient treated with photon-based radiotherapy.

DNA of the CDR3: TGCGCCAGACCGCCACTCTCGACCCGCACAGATACGCAGTATTTT. Its protein is CARPPLSTRTDTQYF. The gene calls are TRBV23-1 and TRBJ2-3; the D is unclear. TRBV23-1 is labeled an ORF, and its function is uncertain. V dropped 9 bases and J dropped 1 base, with 17 bases sitting between them. The CDR3 has 15 residues.